This T cell receptor (beta chain) was sequenced for a study of cytomegalovirus exposure and HLA in healthy donors. Study-level background: Ancestry clustering placed 81% of under 450 genotyped donors in the Caucasian-associated cluster. Overall study findings and caveats: Associated with cytomegalovirus, according to the listing, were around 160 TCR beta chains.

The primer mix had 60 Vbeta and 13 Jbeta primers. Produced via immunoSEQ multiplex PCR; TCRdb's table is partial and in-frame only. The profile shows about 120,000 clones, 79% of them singletons. With respect to this clone: Antigen unknown.

V shed 0 bases and J shed 5 bases, with 9 bases lying between them. The CDR3 has 14 residues. Germline lookup yields CDR1 SGHAT and CDR2 FQNNGV. The chain has TRBV11-2 and TRBJ2-3; the D gene is possibly TRBD2 (6 bases). Sequenced input: PBMCs. The source of this sequence is a man between 18 and 35 years old in good health and CMV-seronegative. CDR3 nucleotides: TGTGCCAGCAGCTTAGATGGGGGAGGAGATACGCAGTATTTT. Translated, it gives CASSLDGGGDTQYF. Full variable domain (remainder filled in from reference TRBV11-2 and TRBJ2-3): EAGVAQSPRYKIIEKRQSVAFWCNPISGHATLYWYQQILGQGPKLLIQFQNNGVVDDSQLPKDRFSAERLKGVDSTLKIQPAKLEDSAVYLCASSLDGGGDTQYFGPGTRLTVL.